This T cell receptor (beta chain) appears in the sequencing data of a study of blood T cell repertoires in COVID-19. V lost 10 bases to trimming and J lost 0 bases, with 19 bases between them. The CDR3 runs 17 residues. Germline V gene lookup returns CDR1 LNHDA and CDR2 SQIVND (reference sequence). Profiling relied on immunoSEQ multiplex PCR, and the TCRdb table lists in-frame clones only, not all of them. Counted here are 240,000 or so clones, around 86% occurring once; the ten biggest clones make up under 9%. The sample consisted of peripheral blood. The chain recombines TRBV19 with TRBJ1-6; the D gene is possibly TRBD1 (5 bases). The clonotype was recovered from a woman in her seventies with active or convalescent COVID-19. The CDR3 reads CATRGGAPSSYNSPLHF. DNA of the CDR3: TGTGCCACCCGGGGGGGTGCCCCTAGCTCCTATAATTCACCCCTCCACTTT.